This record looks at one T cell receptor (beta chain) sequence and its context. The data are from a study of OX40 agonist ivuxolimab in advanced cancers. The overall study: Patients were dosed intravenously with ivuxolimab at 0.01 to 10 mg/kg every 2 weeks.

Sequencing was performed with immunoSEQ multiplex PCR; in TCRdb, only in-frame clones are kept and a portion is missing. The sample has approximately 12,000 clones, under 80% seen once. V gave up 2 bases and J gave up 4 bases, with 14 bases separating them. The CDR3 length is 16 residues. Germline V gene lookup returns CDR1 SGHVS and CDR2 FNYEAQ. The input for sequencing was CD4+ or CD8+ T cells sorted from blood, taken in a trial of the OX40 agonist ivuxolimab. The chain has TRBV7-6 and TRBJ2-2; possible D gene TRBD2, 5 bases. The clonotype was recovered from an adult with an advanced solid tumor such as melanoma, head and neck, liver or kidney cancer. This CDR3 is CASSLREVASTGELFF. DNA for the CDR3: TGTGCCAGCAGCTTAAGAGAAGTAGCGAGCACCGGGGAGCTGTTTTTT.